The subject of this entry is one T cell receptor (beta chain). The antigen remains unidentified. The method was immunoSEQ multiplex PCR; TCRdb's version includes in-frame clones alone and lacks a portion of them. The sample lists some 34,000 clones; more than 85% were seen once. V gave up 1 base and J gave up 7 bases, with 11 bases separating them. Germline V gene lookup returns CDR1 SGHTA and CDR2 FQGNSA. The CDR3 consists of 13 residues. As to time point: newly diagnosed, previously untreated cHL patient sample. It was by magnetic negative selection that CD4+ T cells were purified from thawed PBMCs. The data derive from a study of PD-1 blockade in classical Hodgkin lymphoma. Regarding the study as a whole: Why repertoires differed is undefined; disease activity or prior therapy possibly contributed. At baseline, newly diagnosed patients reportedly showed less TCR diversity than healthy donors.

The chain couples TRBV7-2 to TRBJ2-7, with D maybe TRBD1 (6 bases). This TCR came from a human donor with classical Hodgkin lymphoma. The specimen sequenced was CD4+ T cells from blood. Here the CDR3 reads CASSLVGGGEQYF. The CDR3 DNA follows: TGTGCCAGCAGCTTAGTTGGGGGCGGGGAGCAGTACTTC.